The 17 T cell receptor beta chains given below trace back to one sample, sequenced in a study of cytomegalovirus exposure and HLA in healthy donors. PCR used 60 Vbeta primers and 13 Jbeta primers. Libraries were prepared by immunoSEQ multiplex PCR; TCRdb keeps only in-frame clonotypes and omits some of them. The sample yields roughly 55,000 clones, over 75% seen once. The sequencing input was PBMCs. The receptors here all came from a boy between 10 and 17 years old in good health and CMV-seropositive.

This clone has just one count. The chain carries TRBV5-1 and TRBJ1-2, with 9 bases fitting TRBD1. Germline lookup yields CDR1 SGHRS and CDR2 YFSETQ. This CDR3 spans 15 amino acids. J lost 8 bases, V lost 5 bases, and 13 bases had no gene match. The CDR3 loop is CASRGTGNRINGYTF. CDR3 nucleotides: TGCGCCAGCAGGGGGACAGGGAACCGTATTAACGGCTACACCTTC.

V usage is TRBV6-1 and J usage is TRBJ2-2; a possible D gene is TRBD2 (6 bases). Deletions cut 11 bases from V and 4 bases from J, with 14 bases between. The germline CDR1 and CDR2 sequences are MNHNS and SASEGT. This CDR3 is 13 amino acids long. The CDR3 region is CAGSPGGTGELFF. CDR3 bases: TGTGCCGGATCTCCCGGGGGCACCGGGGAGCTGTTTTTT.

V gene TRBV5-5 combines with J gene TRBJ1-6; unclear D gene. CDR3 length: 16 residues. Trimming left V 4 bases short and J 0 bases short, with 11 bases between. CDR1 is SGHKS and CDR2 is YYEKEE in the germline V gene (reference sequence). The CDR3 DNA reads as TGTGCCAGCAGCCCGCTTGGGAGCTCCTATAATTCACCCCTCCACTTT. Translation gives CASSPLGSSYNSPLHF.

The CDR3 nucleotides are TGTGCCAGCAGTTTAGAAGGGACGGGAGAAGAGACCCAGTACTTC. Residues: CASSLEGTGEETQYF. The chain uses TRBV27 and TRBJ2-5; D might be TRBD2 (6 bases). The CDR3 contains 15 residues. Germline values: CDR1 MNHEY, CDR2 SMNVEV (reference sequence). V was trimmed by 2 bases and J by 3 bases, leaving 13 bases between them.

J is TRBJ2-2 and V is TRBV7-8; D may be TRBD2 (6 bases). Trimming stripped 3 bases from V and 0 bases from J, with 8 bases between. From germline, CDR1 is SGHVS and CDR2 FQNEAQ. This CDR3 spans 15 amino acids. This CDR3 is CASSFAGTNTGELFF. The CDR3 DNA sequence: TGTGCCAGCAGCTTTGCGGGAACGAACACCGGGGAGCTGTTTTTT.

The CDR3, as DNA: TGTGCCAGCAGCATTTCCCTAGCGGGGGCCTACGAGCAGTACTTC. Translation: CASSISLAGAYEQYF. The J gene is TRBJ2-7, the V gene TRBV27; TRBD2 matches at 10 bases. The V gene end was trimmed by 6 bases and the J gene end by 2 bases; junction bases not matched to a gene: 7. Germline-derived CDR1 and CDR2 are MNHEY and SMNVEV (reference sequence). The CDR3 contains 15 residues.

The chain links TRBV6-5 to TRBJ1-2; perhaps TRBD1 as D (6 bases). The CDR3 length is 15 residues. V dropped 0 bases and J dropped 8 bases, with 16 bases sitting between them. In germline, CDR1 is MNHEY, CDR2 SVGAGI. CDR3 nucleotides: TGTGCCAGCAGTTACTCGATTACAGGGAGTCTGGGCTACACCTTC. This codes for CASSYSITGSLGYTF.

The V and J genes are TRBV25-1 and TRBJ1-4; D may be TRBD1 (5 bases). The germline V gene encodes CDR1 MGHDK and CDR2 SYGVNS. The length of the CDR3 is 14 residues. V lost 4 bases and J 6 bases, leaving 12 bases between the germline ends. CDR3 nucleotides: TGTGCCAGCAGTGGAATCCAGGGCCATGAAAAACTGTTTTTT. This translates into CASSGIQGHEKLFF.

In this sample, this clone turned up once. This chain joins TRBV2 and TRBJ1-2; D remains unclear. The V and J ends lost 3 bases and 4 bases respectively, with 12 bases between them. Germline CDR1 is SNHLY and CDR2 is FYNNEI. This CDR3 contains 14 residues. The CDR3 DNA follows: TGTGCCAGCAGTGACGAGGGCCGCGGCTATGGCTACACCTTC. This codes for CASSDEGRGYGYTF.

V gene TRBV6-4 combines with J gene TRBJ2-1; D gene uncertain. The germline CDR1 and CDR2 sequences are MRHNA and SNTAGT. V was clipped by 0 bases and J by 3 bases, with 6 bases between them. CDR3 length equals 14 residues. CDR3 protein: CASSDSSSYNEQFF. The CDR3 bases are TGTGCCAGCAGTGACTCCTCTAGCTACAATGAGCAGTTCTTC.

A few counts support this clone. J is TRBJ2-1 and V is TRBV19; D gene uncertain. The V and J ends lost 1 base and 1 base respectively, with 5 bases between them. CDR1 is LNHDA and CDR2 is SQIVND in the germline V gene (reference sequence). The CDR3 is 14 amino acids. DNA of the CDR3: TGTGCCAGTAGTATAGGAGGATCCTACAATGAGCAGTTCTTC. This sequence encodes CASSIGGSYNEQFF.

This clone was observed a few times. The J gene is TRBJ1-2, the V gene TRBV9; D might be TRBD1 (6 bases). The CDR3 has 13 residues. Trimming removed 2 bases at V and 2 bases at J, with 7 bases between. The germline V gene encodes CDR1 SGDLS and CDR2 YYNGEE. The CDR3 is CASSVGQNYGYTF. The CDR3 region has the DNA TGTGCCAGCAGCGTTGGACAGAACTATGGCTACACCTTC.

V is TRBV27 and J is TRBJ1-6; D gene unclear. V was shortened by 4 bases and J by 7 bases, with 8 bases between the two germline ends. The CDR3 length is 13 residues. The V gene's germline CDR1 is MNHEY and CDR2 SMNVEV (reference sequence). The CDR3 nucleotides read TGTGCCAGCAGTTCACGCAGAAATTCACCCCTCCACTTT. Translating gives CASSSRRNSPLHF.

This chain joins TRBV29-1 and TRBJ2-7, with D possibly being TRBD1 (5 bases). CDR1 is SQVTM, CDR2 ANQGSEA, per germline. V lost 7 bases, J lost 3 bases, and 10 bases lay in between. The CDR3 totals 11 residues. The CDR3 loop is CSAGILYEQYF. The CDR3 DNA sequence: TGCAGCGCAGGGATACTCTACGAGCAGTACTTC.

The CDR3 loop reads CASSYSSSGDGYTF. The CDR3 DNA follows: TGTGCCAGCAGCTATTCATCATCAGGGGATGGCTACACCTTC. The chain joins TRBV7-9 to TRBJ1-2; D is perhaps TRBD1 (6 bases). The germline V gene has CDR1 SEHNR and CDR2 FQNEAQ (reference sequence). The CDR3 covers 14 residues. The V and J ends lost 4 bases and 6 bases respectively, with 15 bases between them. The whole variable domain, remainder taken from reference TRBV7-9 and TRBJ1-2, is DTGVSQNPRHKITKRGQNVTFRCDPISEHNRLYWYRQTLGQGPEFLTYFQNEAQLEKSRLLSDRFSAERPKGSFSTLEIQRTEQGDSAMYLCASSYSSSGDGYTFGSGTRLTVV.

The chain uses TRBV4-1 and TRBJ1-1; the match to TRBD1 covers 7 bases. This CDR3 has 14 residues. Germline V gives CDR1 MGHRA, CDR2 YSYEKL. Trimming cost V 1 base and J 8 bases; bases outside gene matches: 7. The CDR3 nucleotides read TGCGCCAGCAGCCAAGTGGGCAGGGGGGCGGAAGCTTTCTTT. It specifies CASSQVGRGAEAFF.

The chain links TRBV18 to TRBJ1-4, with D possibly matching TRBD1 (5 bases). The germline CDR1 and CDR2 sequences are KGHSH and LQKENI. V lost 6 bases to trimming and J lost 8 bases, with 19 bases between them. This CDR3 has 15 amino acids. The CDR3 loop is CASSSSQAGEEKLFF. DNA of the CDR3: TGTGCCAGCTCGTCAAGTCAGGCGGGGGAGGAAAAACTGTTTTTT.